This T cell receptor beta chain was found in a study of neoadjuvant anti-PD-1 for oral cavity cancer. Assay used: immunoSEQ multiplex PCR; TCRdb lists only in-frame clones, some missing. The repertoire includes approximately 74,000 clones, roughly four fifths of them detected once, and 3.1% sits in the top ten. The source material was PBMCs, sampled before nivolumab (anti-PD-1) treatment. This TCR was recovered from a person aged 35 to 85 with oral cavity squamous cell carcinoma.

DNA for the CDR3: TGTGCCAGCAGAAAGACAGGCGATTCCTACGAGCAGTACTTC. Its translation is CASRKTGDSYEQYF. The chain combines TRBV6-5 with TRBJ2-7, with D perhaps matching TRBD1 (6 bases). Germline loops: CDR1 MNHEY, CDR2 SVGAGI. This CDR3 is built from 14 residues. Trimming cost V 6 bases and J 1 base, with 13 bases left between them.